This TCR beta chain was identified during a study of T cell responses to AZD1222 COVID-19 vaccine. There are 15 residues in the CDR3. Germline V gives CDR1 MNHEY, CDR2 SVGAGI. Losses at the gene ends were 6 bases for V and 6 bases for J; bases not matched to a gene: 10. Overall study findings and caveats: Of the AZD1222 recipients, only 5 or 6 were seropositive at baseline.

Comment on this clone: Its cognate antigen is unknown.

The protocol was immunoSEQ multiplex PCR, while the TCRdb copy is restricted to in-frame clones and leaves out a portion. The profile shows some 150,000 clones, 92% of them singletons. The clonotype was recovered from an adult who received the AZD1222 COVID-19 vaccine. The source material was peripheral blood, sampled 28 days after the second AZD1222 dose. The chain couples TRBV6-5 to TRBJ2-7; TRBD2 matches at 11 bases. DNA for the CDR3: TGTGCCAGCAGCCGGACTAGCGGGCCAACTTCCGAGCAGTACTTC. The encoded protein is CASSRTSGPTSEQYF.